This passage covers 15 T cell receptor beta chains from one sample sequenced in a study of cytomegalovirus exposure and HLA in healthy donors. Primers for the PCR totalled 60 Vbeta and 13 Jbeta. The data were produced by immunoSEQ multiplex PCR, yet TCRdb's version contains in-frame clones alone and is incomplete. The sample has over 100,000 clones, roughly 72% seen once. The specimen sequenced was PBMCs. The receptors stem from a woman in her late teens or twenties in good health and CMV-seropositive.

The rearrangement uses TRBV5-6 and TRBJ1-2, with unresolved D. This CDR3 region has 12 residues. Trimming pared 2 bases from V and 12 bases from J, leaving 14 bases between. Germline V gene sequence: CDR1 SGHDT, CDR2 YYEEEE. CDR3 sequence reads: CASSLFYRVDTF. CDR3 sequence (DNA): TGTGCCAGCAGCTTATTTTACCGGGTCGACACCTTC.

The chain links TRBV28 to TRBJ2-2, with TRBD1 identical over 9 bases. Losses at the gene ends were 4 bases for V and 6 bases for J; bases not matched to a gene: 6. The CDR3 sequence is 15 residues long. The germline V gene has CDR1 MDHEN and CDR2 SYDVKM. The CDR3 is CASSWDRDGSGELFF. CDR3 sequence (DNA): TGTGCCAGCAGTTGGGACAGGGATGGATCCGGGGAGCTGTTTTTT.

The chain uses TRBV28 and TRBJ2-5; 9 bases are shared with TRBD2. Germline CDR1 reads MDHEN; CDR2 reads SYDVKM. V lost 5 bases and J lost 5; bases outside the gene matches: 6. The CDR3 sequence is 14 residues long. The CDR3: CASSPLAGVETQYF. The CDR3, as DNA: TGTGCCAGCAGTCCGTTAGCGGGAGTGGAGACCCAGTACTTC.

The CDR3 DNA reads as TGTGCCAGCGGGCTAGACAGGGCTAACAATCAGCCCCAGCATTTT. Encoded protein: CASGLDRANNQPQHF. The chain uses TRBV2 and TRBJ1-5; 7 positions agree with TRBD1. The J segment lost 3 bases and the V segment lost 8 bases, leaving 10 bases of the junction unmatched. CDR3 length equals 15 residues. Germline CDR1 and CDR2: SNHLY and FYNNEI.

The CDR3 region has the DNA TGCAGCGCCCAAGCTGTACAGGGCTACGAGCAGTACTTC. This sequence encodes CSAQAVQGYEQYF. The chain recombines TRBV29-1 with TRBJ2-7; D may be TRBD1 (6 bases). Germline V gene sequence: CDR1 SQVTM, CDR2 ANQGSEA. This CDR3 has 13 amino acids. Trimming took 7 bases from V and 3 from J, leaving 16 bases between them.

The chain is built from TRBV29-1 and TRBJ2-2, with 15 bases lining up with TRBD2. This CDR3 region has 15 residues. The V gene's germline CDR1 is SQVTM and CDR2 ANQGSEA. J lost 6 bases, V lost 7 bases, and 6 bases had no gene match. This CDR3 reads CSAGLAGGPAGELFF. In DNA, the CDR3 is TGCAGCGCCGGACTAGCGGGAGGGCCCGCCGGGGAGCTGTTTTTT.

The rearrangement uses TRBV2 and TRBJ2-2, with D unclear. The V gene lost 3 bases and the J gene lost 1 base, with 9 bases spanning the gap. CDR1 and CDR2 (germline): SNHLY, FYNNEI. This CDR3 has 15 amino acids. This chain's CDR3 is CASSDPGRNTGELFF. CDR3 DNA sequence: TGTGCCAGCAGTGACCCCGGTCGGAACACCGGGGAGCTGTTTTTT.

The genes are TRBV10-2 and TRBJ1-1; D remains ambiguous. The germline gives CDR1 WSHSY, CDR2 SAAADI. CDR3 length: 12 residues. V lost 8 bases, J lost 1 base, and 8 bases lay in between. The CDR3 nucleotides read TGCGCCAGCTTACCCGGGAACACTGAAGCTTTCTTT. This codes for CASLPGNTEAFF.

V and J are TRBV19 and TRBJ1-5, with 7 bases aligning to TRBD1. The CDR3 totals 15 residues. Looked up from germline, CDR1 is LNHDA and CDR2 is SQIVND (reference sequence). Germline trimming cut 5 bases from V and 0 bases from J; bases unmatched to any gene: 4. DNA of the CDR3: TGTGCCAGTAGTGCGACAGGGTATAGCAATCAGCCCCAGCATTTT. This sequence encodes CASSATGYSNQPQHF.

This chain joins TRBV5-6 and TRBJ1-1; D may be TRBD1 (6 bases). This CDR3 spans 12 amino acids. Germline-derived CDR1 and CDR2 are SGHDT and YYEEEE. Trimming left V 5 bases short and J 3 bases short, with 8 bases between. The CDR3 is CASSSGDTEAFF. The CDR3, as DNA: TGTGCCAGCAGTTCAGGGGACACTGAAGCTTTCTTT.

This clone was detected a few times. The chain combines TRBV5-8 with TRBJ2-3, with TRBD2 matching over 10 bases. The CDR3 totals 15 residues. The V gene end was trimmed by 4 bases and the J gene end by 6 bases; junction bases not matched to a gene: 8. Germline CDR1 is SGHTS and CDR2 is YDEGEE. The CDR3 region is CASSTPGSGRDTQYF. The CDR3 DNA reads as TGTGCCAGCAGCACCCCGGGTAGCGGGAGGGATACGCAGTATTTT.

CDR3 region: CASSLDGQLGEAFF. Written as DNA, the CDR3 is TGCGCCAGCAGCTTGGATGGGCAGCTTGGAGAAGCTTTCTTT. The gene calls are TRBV5-1 and TRBJ1-1; D gene ambiguous. This CDR3 comprises 14 residues. V lost 0 bases, J lost 8 bases, and 14 bases lay in between. Germline V lookup: CDR1 SGHRS, CDR2 YFSETQ.

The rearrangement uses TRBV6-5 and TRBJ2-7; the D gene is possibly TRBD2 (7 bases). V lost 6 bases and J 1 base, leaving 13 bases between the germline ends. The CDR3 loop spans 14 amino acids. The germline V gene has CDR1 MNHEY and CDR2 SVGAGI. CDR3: CASSQGGGSYEQYF. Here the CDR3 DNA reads TGTGCCAGCAGCCAAGGGGGAGGGTCCTACGAGCAGTACTTC.

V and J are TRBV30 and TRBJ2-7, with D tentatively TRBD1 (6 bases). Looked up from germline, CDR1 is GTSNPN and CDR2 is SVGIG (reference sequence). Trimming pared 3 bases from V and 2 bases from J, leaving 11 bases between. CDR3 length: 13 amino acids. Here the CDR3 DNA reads TGTGCCTGGAGACAGGGATTCGCCTACGAGCAGTACTTC. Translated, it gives CAWRQGFAYEQYF.

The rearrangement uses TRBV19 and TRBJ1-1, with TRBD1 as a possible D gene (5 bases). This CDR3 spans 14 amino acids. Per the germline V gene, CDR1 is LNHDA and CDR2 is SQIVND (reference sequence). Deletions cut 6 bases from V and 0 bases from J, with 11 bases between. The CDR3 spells CASSRPGLNTEAFF. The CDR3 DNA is TGTGCCAGTAGCCGGCCAGGGTTGAACACTGAAGCTTTCTTT. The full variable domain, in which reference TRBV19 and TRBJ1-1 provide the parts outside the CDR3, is DGGITQSPKYLFRKEGQNVTLSCEQNLNHDAMYWYRQDPGQGLRLIYYSQIVNDFQKGDIAEGYSVSREKKESFPLTVTSAQKNPTAFYLCASSRPGLNTEAFFGQGTRLTVV.